A selection of T cell receptor beta chains follows, all from one sample in a study of cytomegalovirus exposure and HLA in healthy donors. Some clones are missing from TCRdb's copy, which holds only in-frame ones; the method was immunoSEQ multiplex PCR. The table shows 110,000 or so clones, with 74% occurring only once. The sequenced material came from PBMCs. All receptors come from a woman aged 45-59 years in good health and CMV-seropositive. Both conserved end residues are part of each CDR3. A D gene is named only where the DNA matches it firmly. Size tells how often a clone was seen (once, few, many) or the class of an expanded clone, and some rows leave it out.

.	TRBV28	TRBJ2-5	15	.	CASSSRQILQETQYF	TGTGCCAGCAGCAGCAGACAGATACTCCAAGAGACCCAGTACTTC
.	TRBV30	TRBJ2-1	15	TRBD2	CAWSLRLAGYNEQFF	TGTGCCTGGAGTTTACGTCTAGCGGGTTACAATGAGCAGTTCTTC
.	TRBV2	TRBJ2-3	14	.	CASSVNLPGDTQYF	TGTGCCAGCAGTGTCAATCTTCCCGGAGATACGCAGTATTTT
.	TRBV30	TRBJ1-2	14	.	CAWSLGTLNYGYTF	TGTGCCTGGAGTCTGGGGACTCTTAACTATGGCTACACCTTC
.	TRBV5-1	TRBJ2-3	15	.	CASSLSQASTDTQYF	TGCGCCAGCAGCTTGTCCCAGGCTAGCACAGATACGCAGTATTTT
.	TRBV18	TRBJ1-2	13	.	CASSPQGPYGYTF	TGTGCCAGCTCACCCCAGGGCCCCTATGGCTACACCTTC
.	TRBV19	TRBJ1-5	15	TRBD1	CASRRQGASNQPQHF	TGTGCCAGTAGGCGACAGGGGGCAAGCAATCAGCCCCAGCATTTT
.	TRBV6-1	TRBJ2-7	13	.	CASSDLRGYEQYF	TGTGCCAGCAGTGACCTCCGGGGGTACGAGCAGTACTTC
few	TRBV11-2	TRBJ1-3	15	TRBD1	CASSLQGGKGNTIYF	TGTGCCAGCAGCCTACAGGGGGGTAAAGGAAACACCATATATTTT
few	TRBV2	TRBJ1-4	16	TRBD1	CASSEAPGQGGEKLFF	TGTGCCAGCAGTGAAGCGCCGGGACAGGGGGGTGAAAAACTGTTTTTT